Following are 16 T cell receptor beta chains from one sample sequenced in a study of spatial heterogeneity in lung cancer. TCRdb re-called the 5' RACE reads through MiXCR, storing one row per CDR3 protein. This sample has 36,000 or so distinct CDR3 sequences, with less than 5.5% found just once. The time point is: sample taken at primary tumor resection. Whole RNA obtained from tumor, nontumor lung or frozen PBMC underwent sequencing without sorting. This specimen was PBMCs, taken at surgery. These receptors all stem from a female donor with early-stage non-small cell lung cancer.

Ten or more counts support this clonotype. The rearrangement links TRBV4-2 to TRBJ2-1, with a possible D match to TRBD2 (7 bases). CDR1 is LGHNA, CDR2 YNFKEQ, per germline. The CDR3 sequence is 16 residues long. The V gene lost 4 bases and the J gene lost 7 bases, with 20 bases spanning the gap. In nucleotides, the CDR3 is TGTGCCAGCAGCCGCAAGGGGGGGGGCAGGGTGAATGAGCAGTTCTTC. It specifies CASSRKGGGRVNEQFF.

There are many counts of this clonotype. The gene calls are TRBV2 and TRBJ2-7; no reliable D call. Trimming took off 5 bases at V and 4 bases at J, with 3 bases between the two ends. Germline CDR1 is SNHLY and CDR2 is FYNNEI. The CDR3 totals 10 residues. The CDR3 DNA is TGTGCCAGCAGTCTTTACGAGCAGTACTTC. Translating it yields CASSLYEQYF.

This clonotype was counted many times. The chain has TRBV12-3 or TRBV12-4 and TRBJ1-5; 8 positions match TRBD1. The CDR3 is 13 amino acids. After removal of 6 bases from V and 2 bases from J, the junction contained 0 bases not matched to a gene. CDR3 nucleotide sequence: TGTGCCAGCAGGGGACAGGGCAATCAGCCCCAGCATTTT. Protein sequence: CASRGQGNQPQHF.

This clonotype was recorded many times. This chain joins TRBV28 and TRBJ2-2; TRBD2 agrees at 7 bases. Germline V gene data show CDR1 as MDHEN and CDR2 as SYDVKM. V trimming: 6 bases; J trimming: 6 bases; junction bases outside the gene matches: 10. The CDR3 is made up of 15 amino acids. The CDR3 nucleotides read TGTGCCAGCAGCCCCGGGGCTAGCGGTTCCGGGGAGCTGTTTTTT. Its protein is CASSPGASGSGELFF.

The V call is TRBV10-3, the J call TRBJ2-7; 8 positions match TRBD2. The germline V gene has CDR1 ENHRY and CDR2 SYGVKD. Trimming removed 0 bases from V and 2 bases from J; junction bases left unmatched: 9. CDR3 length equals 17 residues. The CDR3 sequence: CAISESLLAGSPYEQYF. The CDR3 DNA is TGTGCCATCAGTGAGTCGTTATTAGCGGGAAGTCCCTACGAGCAGTACTTC.

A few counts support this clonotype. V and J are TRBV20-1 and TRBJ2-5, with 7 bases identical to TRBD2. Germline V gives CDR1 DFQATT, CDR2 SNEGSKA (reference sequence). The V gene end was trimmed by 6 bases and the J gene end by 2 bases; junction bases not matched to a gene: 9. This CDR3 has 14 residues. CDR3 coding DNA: TGCAGTGCGATCCGACTAGCAGTACAAGAGACCCAGTACTTC. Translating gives CSAIRLAVQETQYF.

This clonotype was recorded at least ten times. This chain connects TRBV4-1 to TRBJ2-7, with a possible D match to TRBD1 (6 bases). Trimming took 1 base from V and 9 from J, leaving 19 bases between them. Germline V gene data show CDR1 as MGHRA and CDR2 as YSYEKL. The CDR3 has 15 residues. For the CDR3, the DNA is TGCGCCAGCAGCCAAGGCGCAGGGGAGTCGGTCGCGCAGTACTTC. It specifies CASSQGAGESVAQYF.

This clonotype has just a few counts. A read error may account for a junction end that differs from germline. The CDR3, as DNA: TGCGCCAGCGACCCAGCGGGAGAAAATAATGAGCAGCTCTTC. This translates into CASDPAGENNEQLF. The chain links TRBV5-1 to TRBJ2-1, with TRBD2 matching over 8 bases. The CDR3 spans 14 residues. Germline assignment: CDR1 SGHRS and CDR2 YFSETQ.

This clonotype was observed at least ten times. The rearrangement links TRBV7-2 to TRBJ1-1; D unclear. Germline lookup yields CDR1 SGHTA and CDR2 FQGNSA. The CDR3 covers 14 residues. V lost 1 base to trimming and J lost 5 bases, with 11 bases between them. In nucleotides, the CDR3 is TGTGCCAGCAGCTTAGACAGAAGCGTGACTGAAGCTTTCTTT. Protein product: CASSLDRSVTEAFF.

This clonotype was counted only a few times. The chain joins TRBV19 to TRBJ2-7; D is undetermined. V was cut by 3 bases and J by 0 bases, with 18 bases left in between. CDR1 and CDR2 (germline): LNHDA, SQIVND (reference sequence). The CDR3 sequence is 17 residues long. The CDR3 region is CASSISNSRISSYEQYF. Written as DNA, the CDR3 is TGTGCCAGTAGTATCTCCAACTCCAGGATTAGCTCCTACGAGCAGTACTTC.

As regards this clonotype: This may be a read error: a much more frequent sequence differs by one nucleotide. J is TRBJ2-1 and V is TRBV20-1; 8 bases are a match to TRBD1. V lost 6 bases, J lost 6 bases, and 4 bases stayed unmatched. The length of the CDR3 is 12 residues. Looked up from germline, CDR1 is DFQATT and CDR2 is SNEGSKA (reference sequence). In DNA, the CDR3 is TGCAGTGCCAGGACAGGGACCAATGAGCAGTTCTTC. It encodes CSARTGTNEQFF.

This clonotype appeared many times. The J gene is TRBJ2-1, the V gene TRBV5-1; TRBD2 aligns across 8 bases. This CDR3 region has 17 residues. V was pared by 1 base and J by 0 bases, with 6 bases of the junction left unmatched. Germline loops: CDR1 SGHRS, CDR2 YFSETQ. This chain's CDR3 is CASSLREREFSYNEQFF. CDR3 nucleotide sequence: TGCGCCAGCAGCTTGCGGGAGCGGGAGTTCTCCTACAATGAGCAGTTCTTC.

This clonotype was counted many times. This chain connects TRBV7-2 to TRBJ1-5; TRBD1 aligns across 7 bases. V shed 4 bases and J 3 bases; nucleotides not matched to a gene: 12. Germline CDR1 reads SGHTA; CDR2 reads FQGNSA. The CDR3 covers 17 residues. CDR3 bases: TGTGCCAGCAGCTCCGGGACAGATCCCCACCTCAATCAGCCCCAGCATTTT. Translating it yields CASSSGTDPHLNQPQHF.

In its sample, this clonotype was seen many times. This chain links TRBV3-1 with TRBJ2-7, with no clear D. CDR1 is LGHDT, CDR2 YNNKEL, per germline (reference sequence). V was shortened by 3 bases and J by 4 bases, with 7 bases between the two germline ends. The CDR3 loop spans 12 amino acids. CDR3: CASSQSSYEQYF. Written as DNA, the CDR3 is TGTGCCAGCAGCCAGTCTAGTTACGAGCAGTACTTC.

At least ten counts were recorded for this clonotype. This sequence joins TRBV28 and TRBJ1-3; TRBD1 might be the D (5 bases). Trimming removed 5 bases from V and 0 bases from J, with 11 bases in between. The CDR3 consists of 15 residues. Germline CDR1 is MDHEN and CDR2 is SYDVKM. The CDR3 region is CASSHPTDSGNTIYF. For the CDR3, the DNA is TGTGCCAGCAGTCATCCGACAGACTCTGGAAACACCATATATTTT.

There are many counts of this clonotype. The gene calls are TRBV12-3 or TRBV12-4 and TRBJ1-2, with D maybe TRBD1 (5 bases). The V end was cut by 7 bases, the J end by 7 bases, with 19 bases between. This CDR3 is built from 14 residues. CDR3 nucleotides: TGTGCCAGCACCTATGGGGGGGTCGAGAGTGGCTACACCTTC. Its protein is CASTYGGVESGYTF.